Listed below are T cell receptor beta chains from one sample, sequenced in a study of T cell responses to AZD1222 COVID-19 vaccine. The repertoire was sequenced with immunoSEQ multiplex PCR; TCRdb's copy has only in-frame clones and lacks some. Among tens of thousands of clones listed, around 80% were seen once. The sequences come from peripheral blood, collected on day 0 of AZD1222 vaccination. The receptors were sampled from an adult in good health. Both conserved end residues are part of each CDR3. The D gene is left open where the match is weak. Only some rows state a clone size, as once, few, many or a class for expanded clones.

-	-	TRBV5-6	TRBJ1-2	CASSPGTGYTF	TGTGCCAGCAGCCCCGGGACCGGCTACACCTTC
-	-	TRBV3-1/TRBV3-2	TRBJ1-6	CASSQVVGDSPLHF	TGTGCCAGCAGCCAAGTGGTGGGGGACTCACCCCTCCACTTT
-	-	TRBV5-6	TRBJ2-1	CASSGGTASYNEQFF	TGTGCCAGCAGCGGGGGGACGGCGTCCTACAATGAGCAGTTCTTC
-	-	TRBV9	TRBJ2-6	CASSVSVSGANVLTF	TGTGCCAGCAGCGTGTCGGTCTCTGGGGCCAACGTCCTGACTTTC
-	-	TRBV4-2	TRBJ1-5	CASSQSGQGSQPQHF	TGTGCCAGCAGCCAGAGCGGGCAGGGGAGTCAGCCCCAGCATTTT
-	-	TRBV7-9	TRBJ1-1	CASSLLGGPAGNTEAFF	TGTGCCAGCAGCTTACTCGGTGGGCCAGCAGGGAACACTGAAGCTTTCTTT
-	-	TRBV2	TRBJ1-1	CASTAWDTNTEAFF	TGTGCCAGCACCGCTTGGGACACAAACACTGAAGCTTTCTTT
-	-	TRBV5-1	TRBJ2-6	CASSLDSYSGANVLTF	TGCGCCAGCAGCTTAGACAGCTACTCTGGGGCCAACGTCCTGACTTTC
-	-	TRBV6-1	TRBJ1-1	CASSESRGDTEAFF	TGTGCCAGCAGTGAGTCTAGGGGGGACACTGAAGCTTTCTTT
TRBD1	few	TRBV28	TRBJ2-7	CASSSVLDRVAYEQYF	TGTGCCAGCAGTTCGGTTCTCGACAGGGTAGCCTACGAGCAGTACTTC
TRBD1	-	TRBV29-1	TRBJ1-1	CSVLADRMNTEAFF	TGCAGCGTTTTGGCGGACAGGATGAACACTGAAGCTTTCTTT
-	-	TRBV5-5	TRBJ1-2	CASSLRGGAAGYTF	TGTGCCAGCAGCTTGCGAGGGGGTGCGGCTGGCTACACCTTC
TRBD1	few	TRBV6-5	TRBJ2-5	CASSYPDRATQYF	TGTGCCAGCAGTTACCCCGACAGGGCAACCCAGTACTTC
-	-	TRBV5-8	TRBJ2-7	CASSLRQPGFYEQYF	TGTGCCAGCAGCTTGAGGCAACCCGGCTTCTACGAGCAGTACTTC
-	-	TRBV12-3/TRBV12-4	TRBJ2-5	CASTWGSAETQYF	TGTGCCAGCACCTGGGGCTCGGCGGAGACCCAGTACTTC
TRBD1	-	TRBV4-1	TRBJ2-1	CASSPGTGTYNEQFF	TGCGCCAGCAGCCCCGGGACAGGGACCTACAATGAGCAGTTCTTC
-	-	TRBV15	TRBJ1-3	CATSRDRKVAEGNTIYF	TGTGCCACCAGCAGAGATCGGAAGGTTGCGGAGGGAAACACCATATATTTT
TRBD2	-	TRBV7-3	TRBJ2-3	CASSAKSGGGRDTQYF	TGTGCCAGCAGCGCCAAATCGGGCGGGGGGCGCGATACGCAGTATTTT
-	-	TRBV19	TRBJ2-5	CASSGRPQETQYF	TGTGCCAGTAGTGGACGGCCACAAGAGACCCAGTACTTC
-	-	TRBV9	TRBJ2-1	CASSERTRDEQFF	TGTGCCAGCAGCGAGAGGACCAGGGATGAGCAGTTCTTC
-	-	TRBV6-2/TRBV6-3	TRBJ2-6	CASSYDGRAAVSGANVLTF	TGTGCCAGCAGTTATGATGGTCGGGCAGCCGTCTCTGGGGCCAACGTCCTGACTTTC
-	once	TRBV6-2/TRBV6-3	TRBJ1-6	CASSYPRQAGSMDNSPLHF	TGTGCCAGCAGTTATCCCCGACAGGCGGGCTCTATGGATAATTCACCCCTCCACTTT
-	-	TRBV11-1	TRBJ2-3	CASSQEGRWADTQYF	TGTGCCAGCAGCCAAGAGGGGCGATGGGCAGATACGCAGTATTTT
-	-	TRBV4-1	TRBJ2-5	CASSQGLGGDSRETQYF	TGCGCCAGCAGCCAAGGCCTCGGTGGTGACAGTCGGGAGACCCAGTACTTC
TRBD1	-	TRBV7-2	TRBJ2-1	CASSLQPGTGGNEQFF	TGTGCCAGCAGCCTACAACCCGGGACAGGGGGGAATGAGCAGTTCTTC